This T cell receptor beta chain appears in the sequencing data of a study of shared T cell receptors in the human thymus. Some clones are missing from TCRdb's copy, which holds only in-frame ones; the method was immunoSEQ multiplex PCR. The sample contains hundreds of thousands of clones, around 87% of which appear only once. Germline V gene data show CDR1 as MNHEY and CDR2 as SMNVEV (reference sequence). The CDR3 is made up of 13 amino acids. V trimming: 5 bases; J trimming: 3 bases; junction bases outside the gene matches: 3. This sample was shared with a second study, whose subject was human thymus T cells. As reported in that work: Serving as donors were healthy Finnish infants, each of whom was having open corrective surgery for congenital heart defects. Corrective cardiac operations yielded the resected thymus tissue. Related research found strongly overlapping thymic repertoires in unrelated individuals.

This clonotype was obtained from a boy younger than two with a congenital heart defect. Material for sequencing was thymocytes. The genes are TRBV27 and TRBJ2-7, with TRBD1 matching over 8 bases. The CDR3 region has the DNA TGTGCCAGCAGTGGCAGGGGGCACTACGAGCAGTACTTC. Amino acid sequence: CASSGRGHYEQYF.